Following are 18 T cell receptor beta chains from one sample sequenced in a study of blood T cell repertoires in COVID-19. Libraries were prepared by immunoSEQ multiplex PCR; TCRdb keeps only in-frame clonotypes and omits some of them. Among 300,000 to 400,000 clones listed, about 90% were seen once. The sequenced material came from PBMCs or T cells enriched from blood (not recorded which). Receptor source: a woman aged 25 to 39 who had recovered from COVID-19.

The chain carries TRBV5-4 and TRBJ1-2; 8 bases agree with TRBD1. This CDR3 comprises 14 residues. The V gene's germline CDR1 is SGHNT and CDR2 YYREEE (reference sequence). Germline trimming cut 4 bases from V and 5 bases from J; bases unmatched to any gene: 7. The CDR3 loop reads CASSPRTGYYGYTF. The CDR3, as DNA: TGTGCCAGCAGCCCGAGGACAGGGTATTATGGCTACACCTTC.

V gene TRBV27 combines with J gene TRBJ1-2; 9 bases map to TRBD1. The J segment lost 6 bases and the V segment lost 0 bases, leaving 5 bases of the junction unmatched. This CDR3 is built from 15 residues. Per germline, CDR1 MNHEY and CDR2 SMNVEV (reference sequence). Here the CDR3 DNA reads TGTGCCAGCAGTTTATCCCGGGACAGGGTGGATGGCTACACCTTC. Protein product: CASSLSRDRVDGYTF.

On this clone itself: Other DNA sequences within the sample encode an identical CDR3. The chain has TRBV5-4 and TRBJ1-1; TRBD1 matches at 7 bases. Trimming removed 4 bases from V and 4 bases from J; junction bases left unmatched: 4. CDR3 size: 13 residues. Germline lookup yields CDR1 SGHNT and CDR2 YYREEE (reference sequence). CDR3 sequence reads: CASSDRVGTEAFF. Written as DNA, the CDR3 is TGTGCCAGCAGCGACAGGGTGGGCACTGAAGCTTTCTTT.

The chain employs TRBV7-6 and TRBJ2-5; D possibly corresponds to TRBD2 (6 bases). Germline V gene lookup returns CDR1 SGHVS and CDR2 FNYEAQ. This CDR3 has 16 amino acids. V was pared by 1 base and J by 2 bases, with 14 bases between. In nucleotides, the CDR3 is TGTGCCAGCAGCTTAGGAACTAGCTATACTCAAGAGACCCAGTACTTC. This gives the protein CASSLGTSYTQETQYF.

V and J are TRBV11-2 and TRBJ1-2; no firm D call. The germline V and J ends were trimmed by 1 base and 5 bases, with 2 bases remaining between them. The CDR3 totals 11 residues. In germline, CDR1 is SGHAT, CDR2 FQNNGV. CDR3 sequence (DNA): TGTGCCAGCAGCTTAGCTTATGGCTACACCTTC. Its translation is CASSLAYGYTF.

The CDR3 DNA reads TGTGCCAGCAGCGTAGGTGGGTCAGGGGGCAGTGAGCAGTTCTTC. This translates into CASSVGGSGGSEQFF. V gene TRBV9 combines with J gene TRBJ2-1; 8 bases are a match to TRBD1. This CDR3 contains 15 residues. Germline loops: CDR1 SGDLS, CDR2 YYNGEE. Trimming removed 0 bases from V and 9 bases from J; junction bases left unmatched: 8.

The CDR3 DNA is TGTGCCAGCACCCAGGGAGGGACGATATATGGCTACACCTTC. It specifies CASTQGGTIYGYTF. This chain links TRBV2 with TRBJ1-2, with D tentatively TRBD1 (5 bases). Trimming cost V 7 bases and J 5 bases, with 17 bases left between them. The CDR3 covers 14 residues. The germline V gene has CDR1 SNHLY and CDR2 FYNNEI.

Only a few counts were recorded for this clone. The chain joins TRBV27 to TRBJ2-7; TRBD2 matches at 12 bases. CDR1 is MNHEY, CDR2 SMNVEV, per germline (reference sequence). Losses at the gene ends were 5 bases for V and 4 bases for J; bases not matched to a gene: 9. The CDR3 sequence is 16 residues long. The CDR3 DNA is TGTGCCAGCAGTCTCCAGCTAGCGGGGGGGCCGTACGAGCAGTACTTC. This encodes CASSLQLAGGPYEQYF.

The gene calls are TRBV24-1 and TRBJ2-3; 7 bases align to TRBD2. V trimming: 3 bases; J trimming: 2 bases; junction bases outside the gene matches: 13. This CDR3 has 18 residues. In germline, CDR1 is KGHDR, CDR2 SFDVKD. CDR3 nucleotide sequence: TGTGCCACCAGTGATGGTAAAAGGGCTAGCGGTGACACAGATACGCAGTATTTT. Its protein is CATSDGKRASGDTDTQYF.

The chain links TRBV7-9 to TRBJ1-1; a possible D gene is TRBD1 (5 bases). V lost 0 bases to trimming and J lost 5 bases, with 13 bases between them. The CDR3 runs to 15 residues. From germline, CDR1 is SEHNR and CDR2 FQNEAQ (reference sequence). DNA of the CDR3: TGTGCCAGCAGCTTAGCGCAGGGAATGGGGACTGAAGCTTTCTTT. Its translation is CASSLAQGMGTEAFF.

The chain has TRBV5-1 and TRBJ2-1; 7 bases are shared with TRBD2. With V trimmed by 1 base and J by 0 bases, 4 bases remained unmatched. Looked up from germline, CDR1 is SGHRS and CDR2 is YFSETQ. The CDR3 has 16 amino acids. The CDR3 DNA is TGCGCCAGCAGCTTGAGTTCGGGGGGCTCCTACAATGAGCAGTTCTTC. Amino acids: CASSLSSGGSYNEQFF.

V and J are TRBV3-1 (or the pseudogene TRBV3-2) and TRBJ1-3; 9 bases agree with TRBD1. This CDR3 has 19 residues. V lost 4 bases to trimming and J lost 0 bases; unmatched junction nucleotides: 13. Looked up from germline, CDR1 is LGHDT and CDR2 is YNNKEL (reference sequence). The CDR3 loop is CASSPHPGQGRSSGNTIYF. CDR3 DNA sequence: TGTGCCAGCAGCCCCCACCCGGGACAGGGCCGGAGCTCTGGAAACACCATATATTTT.

J is TRBJ2-5 and V is TRBV29-1; no clear D gene. V was trimmed by 5 bases and J by 1 base, leaving 8 bases between them. The CDR3 has 12 residues. Per the germline V gene, CDR1 is SQVTM and CDR2 is ANQGSEA. The CDR3 DNA is TGCAGCGTTACAAAAACCCAAGAGACCCAGTACTTC. Its translation: CSVTKTQETQYF.

The chain carries TRBV28 and TRBJ2-4, with TRBD1 as a possible D gene (6 bases). CDR3 length: 13 residues. The V and J ends lost 4 bases and 8 bases respectively, with 12 bases between them. The germline V gene has CDR1 MDHEN and CDR2 SYDVKM. CDR3 bases: TGTGCCAGCAGTTCCAGGGGATTTTACATTCAGTACTTC. Amino acid sequence: CASSSRGFYIQYF.

CDR3 residues: CASSQDFGRMNTEAFF. The CDR3 region has the DNA TGTGCCAGCAGCCAAGATTTTGGCAGGATGAACACTGAAGCTTTCTTT. J is TRBJ1-1 and V is TRBV3-1 (or the pseudogene TRBV3-2); D not certain. The ends were cut back, 0 bases at V and 0 bases at J, with 11 bases in the middle. The CDR3 runs 16 residues. From germline, CDR1 is LGHDT and CDR2 YNNKEL (reference sequence).

This chain uses TRBV7-2 with TRBJ1-4, with D unclear. V lost 5 bases and J lost 8, with 18 bases in between. The CDR3 extends over 15 amino acids. Looked up from germline, CDR1 is SGHTA and CDR2 is FQGNSA. CDR3 region: CASSPSPRPREKLFF. The CDR3 DNA follows: TGTGCCAGCAGCCCTAGCCCCAGGCCGCGGGAAAAACTGTTTTTT.

The chain employs TRBV19 and TRBJ1-1; 7 bases are shared with TRBD1. The V segment lost 5 bases and the J segment 11 bases; nucleotides outside the gene matches: 17. From germline, CDR1 is LNHDA and CDR2 SQIVND (reference sequence). The CDR3 consists of 15 residues. In DNA, the CDR3 is TGTGCCAGTAGTGGCACTTACACAGGGGCGACATGGGCTTTCTTT. As protein: CASSGTYTGATWAFF.

This chain joins TRBV2 and TRBJ1-1, with D perhaps matching TRBD1 (6 bases). Deletions cut 8 bases from V and 5 bases from J, with 15 bases between. CDR3 length: 13 amino acids. CDR1 and CDR2 from the germline V gene are SNHLY and FYNNEI. CDR3 in amino acids: CASARGGGTEAFF. CDR3 coding DNA: TGTGCCAGCGCTCGAGGGGGGGGGACTGAAGCTTTCTTT.